This entry features one T cell receptor (beta chain) sequence. Assay used: immunoSEQ multiplex PCR; TCRdb lists only in-frame clones, some missing. The sample includes around 200,000 clones, over 80% of them seen just once. Trimming at V came to 5 bases and at J to 0 bases, leaving 19 bases not matched to a gene. This CDR3 spans 19 amino acids. The germline gives CDR1 SGHTA, CDR2 FQGNSA. Participant reports of clinical history set cohort assignment. The sample belongs to a study of blood T cell repertoires in COVID-19. The J gene is TRBJ2-7, the V gene TRBV7-2, with 7 bases identical to TRBD2. The sequenced material came from PBMCs or T cells enriched from blood (not recorded which). The origin of this receptor is a man in his late teens or twenties with acute COVID-19. The CDR3: CASSHLIGRGSPFSYEQYF. CDR3 nucleotides: TGTGCCAGCAGCCACCTGATCGGCCGCGGGAGCCCCTTCTCCTACGAGCAGTACTTC.